This T cell receptor beta chain was captured by sequencing in a study of CD8+CD57+ T cells in acquired aplastic anemia. Overall study: On average, sorted CD4+ and CD8+ cells gave 2.5 to 4 ug of DNA.

Study-wide results and caveats: No significant patient-versus-control difference appeared in CD8+ Simpson's diversity. The number of CD8+ CDR3 sequences shared by patients and controls was fewer than 35.

Researchers used genomic DNA as the template to profile TCR beta VDJ and CDR3. TCRdb re-derived calls from the reads in MiXCR, one entry per CDR3 protein. The table has around 190,000 distinct CDR3 sequences, around 50% seen once. Germline values: CDR1 MRHNA, CDR2 SNTAGT. The CDR3 loop spans 14 amino acids. V lost 2 bases, J lost 8 bases, and 13 bases lay in between. An expansion of CD8+CD57+ cells by flow cytometry had been shown in patients chosen for sequencing. The study sampled blood from patients who had received no therapy. As to this clonotype: Its cognate antigen is unknown.

This sequence was found in a human donor with aplastic anemia. The specimen sequenced was sorted CD4+, CD8+, or CD8+CD57+ T cells (not recorded which) from PBMCs. This chain links TRBV6-4 with TRBJ2-1, with D maybe TRBD2 (6 bases). The DNA of the CDR3 is TGTGCCAGCAGTGACGGGACTGGGGGACATGAGCAGTTCTTC. Its protein product is CASSDGTGGHEQFF.